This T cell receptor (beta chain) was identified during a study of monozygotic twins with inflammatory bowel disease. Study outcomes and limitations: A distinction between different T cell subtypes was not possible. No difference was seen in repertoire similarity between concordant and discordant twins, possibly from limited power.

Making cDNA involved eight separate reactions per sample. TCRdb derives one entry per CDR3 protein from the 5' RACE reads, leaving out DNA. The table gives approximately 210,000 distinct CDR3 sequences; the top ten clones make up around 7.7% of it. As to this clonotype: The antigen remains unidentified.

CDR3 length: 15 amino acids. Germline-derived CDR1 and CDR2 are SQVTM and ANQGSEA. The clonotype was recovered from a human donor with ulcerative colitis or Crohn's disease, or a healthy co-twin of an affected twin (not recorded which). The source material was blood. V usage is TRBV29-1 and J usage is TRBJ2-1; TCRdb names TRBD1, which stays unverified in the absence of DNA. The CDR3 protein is CSVRTGVSSYNEQFF.